The 17 T cell receptor beta chains below were found in one sample sequenced in a study of blood T cells in healthy people across ages. A sample-barcoded 5' primer and a J-beta primer mix were used in a second PCR of roughly 6 to 12 cycles. TCRdb itself ran the 5' RACE reads through MiXCR, one entry per CDR3 protein. The table shows roughly 1.5 million distinct CDR3 sequences, with about 42% occurring only once. Sequencing was done on a sample of blood. All receptors derive from a woman younger than 30 in good health.

The genes are TRBV4-3 and TRBJ1-2; TRBD1 matches at 7 bases. V lost 2 bases and J lost 7; bases outside the gene matches: 10. Looked up from germline, CDR1 is LGHNA and CDR2 is YSLEER. This CDR3 contains 15 residues. The CDR3 nucleotides are TGCGCCAGCAGCCAACTTCCGACAGGGCGCTGTGGCTACACCTTC. Translating gives CASSQLPTGRCGYTF.

In the case of this clonotype: One junction end does not reproduce the germline sequence, and a read error may be involved. V usage is TRBV28 and J usage is TRBJ2-6, with D possibly being TRBD1 (5 bases). There are 16 residues in the CDR3. Germline CDR1 is MDHEN and CDR2 is SYDVKM. CDR3 nucleotides: TGTGCCAGCAAACCGCTAGACAACTCTGGGGCCAACGCCCTGACTTTC. Protein: CASKPLDNSGANALTF. The complete variable domain, with remaining parts taken from reference TRBV28 and TRBJ2-6, reads DVKVTQSSRYLVKRTGEKVFLECVQDMDHENMFWYRQDPGLGLRLIYFSYDVKMKEKGDIPEGYSVSREKKERFSLILESASTNQTSMYLCASKPLDNSGANALTFGAGSRLTVL.

As to this clonotype: A read error may account for a junction end that differs from germline. This sequence joins TRBV12-3 or TRBV12-4 and TRBJ2-1; tentatively, D is TRBD1 (6 bases). The length of the CDR3 is 12 residues. CDR3 protein: CASSLWDKEQFF. CDR3 nucleotides: TGTGCCAGCAGTTTATGGGACAAGGAGCAGTTCTTC.

This clonotype showed up just a few times. The chain has TRBV11-1 and TRBJ1-1; D unresolved. Germline lookup yields CDR1 SGHAT and CDR2 FQDESV (reference sequence). The CDR3 is made up of 14 amino acids. Trimming took off 5 bases at V and 1 base at J, with 11 bases between the two ends. This CDR3 is CASSNNYANTEAFF. The CDR3 region has the DNA TGTGCCAGCAGCAACAATTACGCGAACACTGAAGCTTTCTTT.

Comments on this clonotype: A much more abundant neighbour one base away suggests this may be a read error. This CDR3 fails to terminate in the conserved phenylalanine or tryptophan, so it likely reflects a read error. CDR3: CASKGDGYTS. CDR3 nucleotides: TGTGCCAGCAAAGGGGATGGCTACACCTCC. The V and J genes are TRBV7-9 and TRBJ1-2; the D gene is possibly TRBD1 (5 bases). Germline V gene sequence: CDR1 SEHNR, CDR2 FQNEAQ (reference sequence). V dropped 7 bases and J dropped 6 bases, with 6 bases sitting between them. The CDR3 extends over 10 amino acids.

This clonotype came up a few times. This chain links TRBV2 with TRBJ1-5; unclear D gene. Germline V gene lookup returns CDR1 SNHLY and CDR2 FYNNEI. V lost 7 bases to trimming and J lost 7 bases, with 11 bases between them. The CDR3 contains 12 residues. CDR3: CASKVEGQPQHF. The CDR3 DNA sequence: TGTGCCAGCAAAGTGGAAGGCCAGCCCCAGCATTTT. Drawing the rest from reference TRBV2 and TRBJ1-5, the complete variable domain is EPEVTQTPSHQVTQMGQEVILRCVPISNHLYFYWYRQILGQKVEFLVSFYNNEISEKSEIFDDQFSVERPDGSNFTLKIRSTKLEDSAMYFCASKVEGQPQHFGDGTRLSIL.

This clonotype occurred many times. The chain is built from TRBV10-3 and TRBJ2-7; 10 bases agree with TRBD2. Germline V gene sequence: CDR1 ENHRY, CDR2 SYGVKD. Trimming at V came to 3 bases and at J to 2 bases, leaving 7 bases not matched to a gene. The CDR3 runs to 16 residues. CDR3: CAISDASGGLPYEQYF. CDR3 in DNA: TGTGCCATCAGTGATGCTAGCGGGGGTCTTCCCTACGAGCAGTACTTC.

The chain recombines TRBV7-8 with TRBJ2-7; a possible D gene is TRBD2 (6 bases). Germline V lookup: CDR1 SGHVS, CDR2 FQNEAQ. This CDR3 has 12 amino acids. V was trimmed by 3 bases and J by 7 bases, leaving 10 bases between them. In nucleotides, the CDR3 is TGTGCCAGCAGCTTTGGCGGGGAGGAGCAGTACTTC. It specifies CASSFGGEEQYF.

This clonotype has ten or more counts. This chain links TRBV12-3 or TRBV12-4 with TRBJ2-3; D not certain. V shed 5 bases and J shed 8 bases, with 8 bases lying between them. This CDR3 has 11 residues. The CDR3 loop is CASSMTGTQYF. Here the CDR3 DNA reads TGTGCCAGCAGTATGACGGGTACGCAGTATTTT.

The rearrangement joins TRBV29-1 to TRBJ1-5, with D tentatively TRBD1 (6 bases). Looked up from germline, CDR1 is SQVTM and CDR2 is ANQGSEA. The CDR3 is 14 residues long. V dropped 6 bases and J dropped 1 base, with 13 bases sitting between them. The CDR3 sequence: CSVSQGNSNQPQHF. CDR3 coding DNA: TGCAGCGTCTCTCAGGGGAACAGCAATCAGCCCCAGCATTTT.

V and J are TRBV28 and TRBJ1-2; perhaps TRBD1 as D (5 bases). This CDR3 has 17 amino acids. The germline V gene has CDR1 MDHEN and CDR2 SYDVKM. V lost 4 bases, J lost 0 bases, and 18 bases lay in between. The CDR3 loop is CASSSPRGDSANYGYTF. DNA of the CDR3: TGTGCCAGCAGTTCCCCTCGGGGGGATTCAGCTAACTATGGCTACACCTTC.

The CDR3 DNA reads TGTGCCAGCAGGATAGTGTCAGATACGCAGTATTTT. Protein product: CASRIVSDTQYF. The chain has TRBV2 and TRBJ2-3; D is undetermined. CDR3 length: 12 residues. V shed 6 bases and J shed 4 bases, with 8 bases lying between them. Germline CDR1 and CDR2: SNHLY and FYNNEI.

V is TRBV7-9 and J is TRBJ2-1, with D maybe TRBD2 (5 bases). Trimming shortened V by 11 bases and J by 0 bases, and 11 bases separated the two germline ends. Germline values: CDR1 SEHNR, CDR2 FQNEAQ (reference sequence). This CDR3 is 13 amino acids long. CDR3 residues: CAGEGSSYNEQFF. CDR3 nucleotide sequence: TGTGCCGGAGAAGGGAGCTCCTACAATGAGCAGTTCTTC. The entire variable domain, with the rest obtained from reference TRBV7-9 and TRBJ2-1, is as follows: DTGVSQNPRHKITKRGQNVTFRCDPISEHNRLYWYRQTLGQGPEFLTYFQNEAQLEKSRLLSDRFSAERPKGSFSTLEIQRTEQGDSAMYLCAGEGSSYNEQFFGPGTRLTVL.

A few counts support this clonotype. This chain links TRBV12-3 or TRBV12-4 with TRBJ1-2; D call uncertain. Trimming took 2 bases from V and 2 from J, leaving 12 bases between them. The CDR3 totals 15 residues. CDR3 DNA: TGTGCCAGCAGTTTAAGAGGGATTGGAAACTATGGCTACACCTTC. This encodes CASSLRGIGNYGYTF.

The chain is built from TRBV9 and TRBJ2-1, with TRBD2 as a possible D gene (6 bases). Looked up from germline, CDR1 is SGDLS and CDR2 is YYNGEE. CDR3 length equals 12 residues. The germline V and J ends were trimmed by 4 bases and 9 bases, with 11 bases remaining between them. CDR3 sequence: CASSTLGGEQFF. DNA of the CDR3: TGTGCCAGCAGCACCTTGGGGGGTGAGCAGTTCTTC.

This clonotype was picked up a small number of times. The chain combines TRBV4-3 with TRBJ1-6; D is unresolved. CDR3 length: 16 amino acids. The V end was cut by 1 base, the J end by 3 bases, with 10 bases between. Germline CDR1 and CDR2: LGHNA and YSLEER. CDR3 region: CASSQARHDYNSPLHF. Here the CDR3 DNA reads TGCGCCAGCAGCCAAGCCCGACACGACTATAATTCACCCCTCCACTTT.

This clonotype appeared a few times. The chain employs TRBV20-1 and TRBJ1-1, with D perhaps TRBD1 (5 bases). The CDR3 spans 12 residues. Trimming removed 6 bases from V and 11 bases from J, with 19 bases in between. CDR1 and CDR2 from the germline V gene are DFQATT and SNEGSKA (reference sequence). The CDR3 protein is CSATGTGFWAFF. Written as DNA, the CDR3 is TGCAGTGCAACCGGGACGGGATTTTGGGCTTTCTTT.